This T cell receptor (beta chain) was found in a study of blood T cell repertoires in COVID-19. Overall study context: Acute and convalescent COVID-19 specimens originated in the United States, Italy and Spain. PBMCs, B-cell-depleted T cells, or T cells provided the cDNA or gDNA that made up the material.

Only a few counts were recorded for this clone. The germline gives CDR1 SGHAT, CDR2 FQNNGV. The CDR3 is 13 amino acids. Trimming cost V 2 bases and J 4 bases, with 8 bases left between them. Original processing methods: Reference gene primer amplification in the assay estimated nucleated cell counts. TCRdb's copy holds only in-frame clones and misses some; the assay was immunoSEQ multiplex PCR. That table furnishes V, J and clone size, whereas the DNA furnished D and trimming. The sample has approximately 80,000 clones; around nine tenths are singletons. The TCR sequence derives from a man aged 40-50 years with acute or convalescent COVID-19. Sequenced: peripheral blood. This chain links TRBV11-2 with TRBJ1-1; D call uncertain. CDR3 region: CASSLQVTTEAFF. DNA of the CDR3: TGTGCCAGCAGCTTACAGGTTACCACTGAAGCTTTCTTT. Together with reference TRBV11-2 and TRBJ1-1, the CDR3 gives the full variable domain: EAGVAQSPRYKIIEKRQSVAFWCNPISGHATLYWYQQILGQGPKLLIQFQNNGVVDDSQLPKDRFSAERLKGVDSTLKIQPAKLEDSAVYLCASSLQVTTEAFFGQGTRLTVV.